This record covers a single TCR beta chain. Its antigen remains unidentified. The sample originates from a study of CD8+ T cells in alopecia areata. Study information: Tofacitinib was taken orally by treated patients, and the dose was 5 to 10 mg twice daily. Study-wide findings and caveats: Patients shared TCRs less clearly than mice did, possibly for HLA-related reasons. Lesional scalp exceeded normal scalp in clonality, especially in alopecia totalis/universalis.

Reverse transcription of extracted RNA yielded cDNA, which provided the sequencing template. The assay was immunoSEQ multiplex PCR, and TCRdb's table has in-frame clones only and misses some. Among around 110,000 clones listed, 50% to 75% were seen once. The germline CDR1 and CDR2 sequences are PRHDT and FYEKMQ (reference sequence). Trimming removed 0 bases at V and 7 bases at J, with 10 bases between. This CDR3 has 14 residues. Treatment given: oral pan-JAK inhibitor, 5-10 mg twice daily. Samples from alopecia areata patients were lesional scalp punch biopsies and peripheral blood. This clonotype originated in a human donor with alopecia areata. The material was CD8+ T cells sorted from blood, obtained at week 24, from a patient treated with tofacitinib. The V and J genes are TRBV13 and TRBJ2-1, with D perhaps matching TRBD2 (5 bases). The CDR3 region is CASSLGGEGNEQFF. DNA of the CDR3: TGTGCCAGCAGCTTAGGCGGGGAAGGAAATGAGCAGTTCTTC.